This T cell receptor (beta chain) was obtained from a study of blood T cell repertoires in COVID-19. Background on the study: PBMCs, B-cell-depleted T cells, or T cells were the source of the cDNA or gDNA that made up the material.

CDR3 length: 18 residues. Between the trimmed V and J ends, which lost 4 bases and 2 bases, there was a span of 22 bases. Per the germline V gene, CDR1 is LGHNT and CDR2 is FRNRAP. Profiling relied on immunoSEQ multiplex PCR, and the TCRdb table lists in-frame clones only, not all of them. The repertoire consists of some 100,000 clones, with about 91% occurring once and the leading ten covering 4.5% to 6.5%. The chain has TRBV12-5 and TRBJ2-3, with a possible D match to TRBD1 (6 bases). This TCR came from a human donor in a cohort sampled during active COVID-19. Sequencing was done on a sample of peripheral blood. The CDR3 sequence is CASGSIVDGRGHTDTQYF. In DNA form, the CDR3 reads TGTGCTAGTGGTTCCATCGTAGATGGCAGGGGCCACACAGATACGCAGTATTTT.